A single sample gave rise to the 29 T cell receptor beta chains below, sequenced in a study of blood T cell repertoires in COVID-19. TCRdb keeps only in-frame clones here, not all; method: immunoSEQ multiplex PCR. The sample consists of fewer than 60,000 clones, 81% of them appearing once. The sample consisted of peripheral blood. The receptors shown here come from a man aged 55 to 69 with COVID-19, enrolled during active disease.

The chain carries TRBV11-3 and TRBJ2-1; no clear D gene. CDR3 length: 12 residues. Germline assignment: CDR1 SGHNT and CDR2 YENEEA. Trimming took 0 bases from V and 10 from J, leaving 7 bases between them. The CDR3 spells CASSLDHREQFF. The CDR3 nucleotides read TGTGCCAGCAGCTTAGATCATCGGGAGCAGTTCTTC.

This chain uses TRBV7-3 with TRBJ2-1, with 14 bases fitting TRBD2. The CDR3 length is 16 residues. Germline-derived CDR1 and CDR2 are SGHTA and FQGTGA. V lost 0 bases and J lost 8; bases outside the gene matches: 3. The CDR3 region has the DNA TGTGCCAGCAGCTTAACGAGACTAGCGGGGGGGCATGAGCAGTTCTTC. Amino acids: CASSLTRLAGGHEQFF.

The rearrangement links TRBV5-4 to TRBJ2-4, with no clear D. The CDR3 sequence is 15 residues long. V was pared by 3 bases and J by 6 bases, with 16 bases between. CDR1 SGHNT and CDR2 YYREEE come from the germline V gene (reference sequence). The CDR3 DNA sequence: TGTGCCAGCAGCTCCCCGACGTGGCAGCGAAACATTCAGTACTTC. Translation gives CASSSPTWQRNIQYF.

The V and J genes are TRBV4-1 and TRBJ2-7, with 9 positions matching TRBD1. The CDR3 totals 16 residues. V gave up 2 bases and J gave up 4 bases; unmatched junction bases: 9. The germline V gene has CDR1 MGHRA and CDR2 YSYEKL. This CDR3 reads CASSQNPSGTGYEQYF. For the CDR3, the DNA is TGCGCCAGCAGCCAAAACCCCTCCGGGACAGGGTACGAGCAGTACTTC.

The rearrangement uses TRBV6-5 and TRBJ2-2; perhaps TRBD2 as D (5 bases). Trimming cost V 11 bases and J 6 bases, with 22 bases left between them. The germline CDR1 and CDR2 sequences are MNHEY and SVGAGI. There are 15 residues in the CDR3. CDR3 region: CAGSTLSNLPGELFF. Here the CDR3 DNA reads TGTGCCGGGAGCACCTTATCGAATCTTCCCGGGGAGCTGTTTTTT.

This clone came up once. The rearrangement uses TRBV5-1 and TRBJ2-2, with 12 bases identical to TRBD2. The CDR3 extends over 16 amino acids. Germline CDR1 SGHRS, CDR2 YFSETQ. V was clipped by 6 bases and J by 0 bases; unmatched bases: 3. Here the CDR3 DNA reads TGCGCCAGCACCACTAGCGGGAGGTCGAACACCGGGGAGCTGTTTTTT. The encoded protein is CASTTSGRSNTGELFF.

This clone was counted many times. The CDR3 DNA reads TGCAGCGTTGACCCATCAGGCTCTGGAAACACCATATATTTT. Translating gives CSVDPSGSGNTIYF. The gene calls are TRBV29-1 and TRBJ1-3; D is uncertain. Per germline, CDR1 SQVTM and CDR2 ANQGSEA. Trimming took off 3 bases at V and 0 bases at J, with 9 bases between the two ends. CDR3 length: 14 amino acids.

The V call is TRBV5-1, the J call TRBJ2-1; 11 bases agree with TRBD2. CDR3 length: 16 amino acids. Unmatched junction bases numbered 7, after V lost 3 bases and J lost 5 bases. The germline gives CDR1 SGHRS, CDR2 YFSETQ. DNA of the CDR3: TGCGCCAGCAGCTCAGGTGGACTAGCGGGCGACAATGAGCAGTTCTTC. This codes for CASSSGGLAGDNEQFF. Looking up the rest from reference TRBV5-1 and TRBJ2-1 gives the full variable domain: KAGVTQTPRYLIKTRGQQVTLSCSPISGHRSVSWYQQTPGQGLQFLFEYFSETQRNKGNFPGRFSGRQFSNSRSEMNVSTLELGDSALYLCASSSGGLAGDNEQFFGPGTRLTVL.

The rearrangement links TRBV4-1 to TRBJ1-1; D is unclear. CDR1 and CDR2 (germline): MGHRA, YSYEKL. Trimming left V 0 bases short and J 9 bases short, with 8 bases between. The CDR3 totals 12 residues. The CDR3 DNA is TGCGCCAGCAGCCAAGATGCAACTAAAGCTTTCTTT. Amino acid sequence: CASSQDATKAFF.

The chain is built from TRBV4-3 and TRBJ2-3; 11 bases fit TRBD2. Per the germline V gene, CDR1 is LGHNA and CDR2 is YSLEER. The CDR3 totals 15 residues. The V gene end was trimmed by 4 bases and the J gene end by 6 bases; junction bases not matched to a gene: 6. CDR3 sequence (DNA): TGCGCCAGCAGCCCCTTAGCGGGAGGGAGGGATACGCAGTATTTT. Protein sequence: CASSPLAGGRDTQYF.

This clone appeared a single time. The rearrangement uses TRBV27 and TRBJ1-2; no reliable D call. The CDR3 contains 15 residues. Trimming left V 5 bases short and J 2 bases short, with 15 bases between. In germline, CDR1 is MNHEY, CDR2 SMNVEV (reference sequence). Written as DNA, the CDR3 is TGTGCCAGCAGTCCGTTACTGGGAGGGAACTATGGCTACACCTTC. Amino acids: CASSPLLGGNYGYTF.

The CDR3: CASSSRSGNYGYTF. The CDR3 coding sequence is TGTGCCAGCAGCTCTCGGTCAGGCAACTATGGCTACACCTTC. This rearrangement joins TRBV5-6 to TRBJ1-2; D remains unclear. The V and J ends lost 3 bases and 2 bases respectively, with 11 bases between them. The CDR3 has 14 amino acids. The V gene's germline CDR1 is SGHDT and CDR2 YYEEEE.

The chain carries TRBV2 and TRBJ2-5; D perhaps matches TRBD1 (6 bases). Per germline, CDR1 SNHLY and CDR2 FYNNEI. Trimming removed 4 bases at V and 5 bases at J, with 14 bases between. CDR3 length: 14 amino acids. The DNA of the CDR3 is TGTGCCAGCAGTGGGACAGCTATGAGGGAGACCCAGTACTTC. This encodes CASSGTAMRETQYF.

V usage is TRBV24-1 and J usage is TRBJ2-1, with 9 bases fitting TRBD1. Per the germline V gene, CDR1 is KGHDR and CDR2 is SFDVKD. The CDR3 runs 17 residues. J lost 6 bases, V lost 3 bases, and 11 bases had no gene match. CDR3 residues: CATSDRGTGRKANEQFF. CDR3 in DNA: TGTGCCACCAGTGATAGAGGGACAGGGAGGAAAGCCAATGAGCAGTTCTTC.

This rearrangement joins TRBV19 to TRBJ1-5, with 7 bases aligning to TRBD1. Germline assignment: CDR1 LNHDA and CDR2 SQIVND (reference sequence). J was trimmed by 1 base and V by 7 bases; bases with no gene match: 7. The CDR3 has 15 amino acids. The CDR3: CASILDRASNQPQHF. Written as DNA, the CDR3 is TGTGCCAGTATCTTAGACAGGGCAAGCAATCAGCCCCAGCATTTT.

Only one count was recorded for this clone. The chain combines TRBV9 with TRBJ2-2, with D possibly TRBD1 on 6 matching bases. Germline lookup yields CDR1 SGDLS and CDR2 YYNGEE. CDR3 length equals 17 residues. Deletions cut 4 bases from V and 4 bases from J, with 20 bases between. The chain's CDR3 is CASSLTGFQGITGELFF. The CDR3 region has the DNA TGTGCCAGCAGCTTGACAGGATTTCAAGGGATCACCGGGGAGCTGTTTTTT.

This clone was seen once. The J gene is TRBJ2-5, the V gene TRBV6-5; 11 nucleotides align to TRBD2. Looked up from germline, CDR1 is MNHEY and CDR2 is SVGAGI. The CDR3 runs to 15 residues. Trimming at V came to 5 bases and at J to 5 bases, leaving 7 bases not matched to a gene. The CDR3 sequence is CASSTLAGDRETQYF. The CDR3 DNA follows: TGTGCCAGCAGTACACTAGCGGGAGACCGGGAGACCCAGTACTTC.

The chain uses TRBV27 and TRBJ1-2; 10 bases are shared with TRBD1. CDR1 is MNHEY and CDR2 is SMNVEV in the germline V gene (reference sequence). The CDR3 runs 16 residues. V dropped 5 bases and J dropped 4; count of bases not matched to a gene: 10. The CDR3 nucleotides read TGTGCCAGCAGTCGAGCCGGGACAGGGGACGTCTATGGCTACACCTTC. Translating gives CASSRAGTGDVYGYTF.

About this clone itself: An end of the junction does not agree with germline; a read error may underlie this. V is TRBV13 and J is TRBJ2-1; 10 bases fit TRBD1. Germline-derived CDR1 and CDR2 are PRHDT and FYEKMQ (reference sequence). This CDR3 has 12 amino acids. In DNA, the CDR3 is TGTGCCAGCAGCTTACAAGGGACAGGGGTCATCTTC. It yields the protein CASSLQGTGVIF.

The J gene is TRBJ1-6, the V gene TRBV11-2; the D gene is possibly TRBD1 (5 bases). The V and J ends lost 1 base and 10 bases respectively, with 17 bases between them. Germline loops: CDR1 SGHAT, CDR2 FQNNGV. This CDR3 has 16 amino acids. The CDR3, as DNA: TGTGCCAGCAGCTTAGGCCGGGGGTGGGGGGGATCACCCCTCCACTTT. This sequence encodes CASSLGRGWGGSPLHF.

This clone was picked up one time. The J gene is TRBJ1-3, the V gene TRBV4-1; 7 bases agree with TRBD1. Germline CDR1 MGHRA, CDR2 YSYEKL. Unmatched junction bases numbered 8, after V lost 4 bases and J lost 2 bases. This CDR3 is 16 amino acids long. CDR3 DNA: TGCGCCAGCAGCCTTTTAACAGGGGTCCCTGGAAACACCATATATTTT. It specifies CASSLLTGVPGNTIYF.

The CDR3 DNA follows: TGCAGCGCCCGGGACAGTCCCGCAGATACGCAGTATTTT. Its protein is CSARDSPADTQYF. The V and J genes are TRBV29-1 and TRBJ2-3; TRBD1 matches 7 bases. V was pared by 7 bases and J by 4 bases, with 8 bases of the junction left unmatched. The CDR3 has 13 residues. Germline V gene sequence: CDR1 SQVTM, CDR2 ANQGSEA.

CDR3 sequence reads: CASSQDRELSGSYEQYF. CDR3 DNA sequence: TGTGCCAGCAGCCAGGACAGGGAACTTAGCGGGAGCTACGAGCAGTACTTC. The rearrangement uses TRBV11-3 and TRBJ2-7, with D possibly being TRBD2 (9 bases). The CDR3 contains 17 residues. Trimming took 5 bases from V and 3 from J, leaving 23 bases between them. Germline assignment: CDR1 SGHNT and CDR2 YENEEA.

This clone was seen a handful of times. The gene calls are TRBV6-1 and TRBJ1-5; 7 bases are a match to TRBD1. V lost 3 bases, J lost 8 bases, and 7 bases stayed unmatched. This CDR3 comprises 14 residues. In germline, CDR1 is MNHNS, CDR2 SASEGT. CDR3 DNA: TGTGCCAGCAGTGACAGGGGGAGGACGGAGCCCCAGCATTTT. Translation: CASSDRGRTEPQHF.

V and J are TRBV7-3 and TRBJ2-7, with 10 bases lining up with TRBD2. V shed 5 bases and J 0 bases; nucleotides not matched to a gene: 4. Germline V CDR1 and CDR2: SGHTA, FQGTGA. CDR3 size: 15 residues. The CDR3 sequence is CASSQSGGVSYEQYF. Written as DNA, the CDR3 is TGTGCCAGCAGCCAAAGCGGGGGGGTCTCCTACGAGCAGTACTTC.

This clone was seen a handful of times. The chain carries TRBV2 and TRBJ2-2; 10 bases match TRBD1. The V gene's germline CDR1 is SNHLY and CDR2 FYNNEI. This CDR3 spans 16 amino acids. The V gene end was trimmed by 6 bases and the J gene end by 5 bases; junction bases not matched to a gene: 9. The CDR3 protein is CASRAGTGVLTGELFF. The CDR3 nucleotides read TGTGCCAGCAGAGCCGGGACAGGGGTTTTGACCGGGGAGCTGTTTTTT.

This chain joins TRBV4-2 and TRBJ2-7, with 8 bases identical to TRBD2. Trimming removed 0 bases from V and 2 bases from J; junction bases left unmatched: 3. The CDR3 consists of 15 residues. The germline V gene encodes CDR1 LGHNA and CDR2 YNFKEQ. The CDR3 sequence is CASSQDPSGPYEQYF. The CDR3, as DNA: TGTGCCAGCAGCCAAGACCCTAGCGGGCCCTACGAGCAGTACTTC.

The chain employs TRBV9 and TRBJ2-5; possibly TRBD2 for D (6 bases). The CDR3 contains 15 residues. Germline CDR1 SGDLS, CDR2 YYNGEE. V was cut by 0 bases and J by 5 bases, with 14 bases left in between. The CDR3 DNA sequence: TGTGCCAGCAGCGTAGCGGGGGTTAAGCCTGAGACCCAGTACTTC. Translating gives CASSVAGVKPETQYF.

V is TRBV6-5 and J is TRBJ1-2; a weak D match, TRBD1 (6 bases). The CDR3 spans 14 residues. The V end was cut by 5 bases, the J end by 7 bases, with 17 bases between. Germline lookup yields CDR1 MNHEY and CDR2 SVGAGI. The CDR3 DNA is TGTGCCAGCAGTATAGACCAGGGGTTTTCTGGCTACACCTTC. This gives the protein CASSIDQGFSGYTF.